This T cell receptor beta chain was sequenced for a study of blood T cell repertoires in COVID-19. Overall study context: PBMCs, B-cell-depleted T cells, or T cells provided the cDNA or gDNA that made up the material.

This clone was seen once. Some clones are missing from TCRdb's copy, which holds only in-frame ones; the method was immunoSEQ multiplex PCR. This repertoire shows 65,000 or so clones, 86% found once; its top ten account for 2.5% to 3.5%. Germline CDR1 and CDR2: MDHEN and SYDVKM. Trimming took 6 bases from V and 2 from J, leaving 7 bases between them. This CDR3 comprises 12 residues. The sequence was collected from a man between 45 and 60 years old with active COVID-19. This rearrangement joins TRBV28 to TRBJ2-5, with a possible D match to TRBD1 (5 bases). Input material: peripheral blood. The CDR3 DNA reads as TGTGCCAGCAGAACAGGACAAGAGACCCAGTACTTC. Amino acids: CASRTGQETQYF. Full variable domain (remainder filled in from reference TRBV28 and TRBJ2-5): DVKVTQSSRYLVKRTGEKVFLECVQDMDHENMFWYRQDPGLGLRLIYFSYDVKMKEKGDIPEGYSVSREKKERFSLILESASTNQTSMYLCASRTGQETQYFGPGTRLLVL.